This T cell receptor beta chain originates from a study of blood T cell repertoires in COVID-19 (dated by TCRdb to 2018 to 2020). For context, the study as a whole: The collaborator samples originated in the United States, Italy and Spain and spanned the acute and convalescent phases of COVID-19. The material from the prospective study consisted of cDNA or gDNA derived from T cells, B-cell-depleted T cells, or PBMCs. The dataset comprised deeply sampled blood TCRbeta repertoires from subjects exposed to, actively infected with, or recovered from COVID-19. The repertoires were released in a freely available public database intended as a resource for research on the immune response to SARS-CoV-2. Samples came from the ongoing ImmuneRACE study (first 160 participants) plus 1,254 subjects from 6 global collaborators. Nearly every sample came with metadata listing a de-identified subject ID, COVID-19 status, age in years and sex. Where HLA class I and class II types were available, the types were taken from metadata supplied by the sample provider, not from assay-based typing. General conclusions and limits of the study: Clinical and demographic metadata were provided uncurated, with the amount varying by source and participant.

Trimming takes 5 bases off V and 0 bases off J; junction bases not matched to a gene: 9. CDR1 and CDR2, looked up from the germline V gene, are SGHAT and FQNNGV. Inclusive of the bounding cysteine and phenylalanine, the CDR3 is 17 residues long. The retained sequence is limited to the CDR3, 51 bases, with the frame set at the first base. At one collaborating source in Seattle, patients were enrolled during active infection and were followed longitudinally through the course of disease. The collaborating institutions used their own protocols to collect whole blood in K2EDTA tubes. For TCRbeta analysis, collaborators shipped samples in one of three forms: frozen whole blood, isolated PBMCs, or DNA extracted from either of those sample types. In regard to this clone: It has no known antigen specificity. The input lacks base qualities; no much larger clone sits a single base away.

TCRbeta CDR3 regions were amplified from genomic DNA by means of the immunoSEQ Assay, a bias-controlled multiplex PCR. The published analysis was carried out like this. The number of nucleated cells in each sample was estimated from the amplification of reference gene primers within the assay. Sequence reads were collapsed and filtered to measure the absolute abundance of every unique TCRbeta CDR3 rearrangement. For each sample, productive Simpson clonality was calculated as the square root of Simpson's diversity index over productive rearrangements. The table was pulled from immuneACCESS by TCRdb, which kept in-frame rearrangements only. Such tables lose some clones; where checked, under half of the loss comes from unresolved V genes, and the rest has no known cause. V and J calls and clone size are as listed in that table; D and trimming were resolved from the DNA. Recorded for this sample are over 100,000 clones; around 88% of them occurred a single time. The top ten clones comprise less than 5.5% of the sample.

The sample comprised peripheral blood. Recombination connected TRBV11-2 to TRBJ2-5; TRBD2 agrees with 10 junctional bases. This clonotype was obtained from a man in his sixties with COVID-19, enrolled during active disease. The CDR3 protein is CASSQIPSGGYQETQYF. Read as DNA, the sequence is TGTGCCAGCAGCCAAATCCCTAGCGGGGGTTACCAAGAGACCCAGTACTTC.